These 2 T cell receptor beta chains originate from one sample sequenced in a study of T cell repertoires in cytomegalovirus infection. TCRdb used MiXCR to reprocess the reads, holding one entry per CDR3 protein. This sample has some 900,000 distinct CDR3 sequences, with around a third found just once. For these TCRs, the target antigens are not known. Sample: cultured CD8+ T cells from PBMCs, taken from culture after CMV antigen stimulation. The receptors come from a human donor in good health (CMV status not recorded). Some clones in this sample may be carry-over from other donors' samples.

The V and J genes are TRBV19 and TRBJ1-6; weak D call: TRBD1 (6 bases). CDR3 length equals 15 residues. The germline CDR1 and CDR2 sequences are LNHDA and SQIVND (reference sequence). The ends were cut back, 10 bases at V and 12 bases at J, with 25 bases in the middle. Here the CDR3 reads CATSYQGPSDRPLHF. For the CDR3, the DNA is TGTGCCACCTCATATCAGGGGCCGTCGGATAGACCCCTCCACTTT.

This clonotype has ten or more counts. The chain carries TRBV7-9 and TRBJ2-1, with TRBD1 matching 8 bases. The CDR3 loop spans 14 amino acids. Germline lookup yields CDR1 SEHNR and CDR2 FQNEAQ (reference sequence). V trimming: 4 bases; J trimming: 7 bases; junction bases outside the gene matches: 6. The CDR3 loop reads CASSSRQGRNEQFF. CDR3 bases: TGTGCCAGCAGCTCTCGACAGGGGAGGAATGAGCAGTTCTTC.